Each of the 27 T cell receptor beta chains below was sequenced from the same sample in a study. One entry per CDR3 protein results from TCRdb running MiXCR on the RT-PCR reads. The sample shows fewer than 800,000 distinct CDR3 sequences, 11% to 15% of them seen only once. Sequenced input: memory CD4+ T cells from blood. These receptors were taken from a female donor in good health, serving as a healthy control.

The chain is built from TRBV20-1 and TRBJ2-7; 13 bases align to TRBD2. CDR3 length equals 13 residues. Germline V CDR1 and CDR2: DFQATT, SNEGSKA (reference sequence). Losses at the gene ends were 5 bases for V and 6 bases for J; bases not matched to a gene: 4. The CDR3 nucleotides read TGCAGTGCTCGGACTAGCGGGAGTGGCGAGCAGTACTTC. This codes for CSARTSGSGEQYF.

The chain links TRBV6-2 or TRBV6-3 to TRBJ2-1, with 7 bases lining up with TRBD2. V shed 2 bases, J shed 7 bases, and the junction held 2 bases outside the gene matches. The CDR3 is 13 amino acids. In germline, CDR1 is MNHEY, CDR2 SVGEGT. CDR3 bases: TGTGCCAGCAGTTACCTTAGCGGGAATGAGCAGTTCTTC. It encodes CASSYLSGNEQFF.

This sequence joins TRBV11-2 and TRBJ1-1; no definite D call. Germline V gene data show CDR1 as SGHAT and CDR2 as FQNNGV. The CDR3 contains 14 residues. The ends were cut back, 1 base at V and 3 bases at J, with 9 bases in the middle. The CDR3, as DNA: TGTGCCAGCAGCTTAGGGCAGGTTTACACTGAAGCTTTCTTT. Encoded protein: CASSLGQVYTEAFF.

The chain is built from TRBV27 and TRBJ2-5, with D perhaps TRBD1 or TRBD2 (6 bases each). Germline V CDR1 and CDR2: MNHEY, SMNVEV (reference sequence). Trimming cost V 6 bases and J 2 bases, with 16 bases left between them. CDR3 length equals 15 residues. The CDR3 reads CASSFLGGPQETQYF. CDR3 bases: TGTGCCAGCAGCTTTCTAGGGGGGCCTCAAGAGACCCAGTACTTC.

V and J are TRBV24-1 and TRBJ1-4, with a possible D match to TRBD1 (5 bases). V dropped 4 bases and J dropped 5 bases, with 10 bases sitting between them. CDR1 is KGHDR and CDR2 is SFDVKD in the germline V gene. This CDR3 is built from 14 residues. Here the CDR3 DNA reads TGTGCCACCAGTGAAGACAGTAAAAATGAAAAACTGTTTTTT. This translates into CATSEDSKNEKLFF.

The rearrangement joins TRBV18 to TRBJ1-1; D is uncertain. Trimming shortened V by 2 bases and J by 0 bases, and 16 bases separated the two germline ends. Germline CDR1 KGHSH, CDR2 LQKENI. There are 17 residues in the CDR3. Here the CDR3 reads CASSPLGGYEMNTEAFF. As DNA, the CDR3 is TGTGCCAGCTCACCATTAGGAGGGTATGAAATGAACACTGAAGCTTTCTTT.

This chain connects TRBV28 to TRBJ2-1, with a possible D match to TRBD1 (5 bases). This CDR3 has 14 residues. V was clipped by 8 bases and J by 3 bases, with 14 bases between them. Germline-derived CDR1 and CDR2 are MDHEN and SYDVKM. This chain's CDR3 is CASSSRTLYNEQFF. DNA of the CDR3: TGTGCCAGCTCCAGTCGGACACTCTACAATGAGCAGTTCTTC.

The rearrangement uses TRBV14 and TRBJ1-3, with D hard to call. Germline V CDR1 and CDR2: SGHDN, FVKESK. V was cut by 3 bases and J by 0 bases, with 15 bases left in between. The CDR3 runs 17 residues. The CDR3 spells CASSHYGTIVSGNTIYF. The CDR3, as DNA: TGTGCCAGCAGCCATTACGGCACAATCGTCTCTGGAAACACCATATATTTT. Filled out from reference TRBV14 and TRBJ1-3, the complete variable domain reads EAGVTQFPSHSVIEKGQTVTLRCDPISGHDNLYWYRRVMGKEIKFLLHFVKESKQDESGMPNNRFLAERTGGTYSTLKVQPAELEDSGVYFCASSHYGTIVSGNTIYFGEGSWLTVV.

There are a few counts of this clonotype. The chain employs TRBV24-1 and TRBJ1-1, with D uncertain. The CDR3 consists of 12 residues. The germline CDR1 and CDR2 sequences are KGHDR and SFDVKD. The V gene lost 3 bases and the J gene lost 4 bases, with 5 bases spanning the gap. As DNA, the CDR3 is TGTGCCACCAGTGATGGCGGCACTGAAGCTTTCTTT. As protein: CATSDGGTEAFF.

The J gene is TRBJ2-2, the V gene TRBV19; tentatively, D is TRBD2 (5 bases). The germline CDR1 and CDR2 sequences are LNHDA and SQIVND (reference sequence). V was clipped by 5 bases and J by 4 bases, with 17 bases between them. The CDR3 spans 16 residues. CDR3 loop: CASSPTLGGGTGELFF. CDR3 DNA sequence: TGTGCCAGTAGTCCCACTCTCGGCGGAGGCACCGGGGAGCTGTTTTTT.

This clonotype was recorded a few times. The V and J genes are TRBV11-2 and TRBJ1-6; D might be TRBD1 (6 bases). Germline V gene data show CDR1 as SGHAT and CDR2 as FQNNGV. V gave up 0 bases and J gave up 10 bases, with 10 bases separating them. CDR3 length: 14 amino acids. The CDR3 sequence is CASSLERGDSPLHF. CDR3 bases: TGTGCCAGCAGCTTAGAAAGGGGGGACTCACCCCTCCACTTT.

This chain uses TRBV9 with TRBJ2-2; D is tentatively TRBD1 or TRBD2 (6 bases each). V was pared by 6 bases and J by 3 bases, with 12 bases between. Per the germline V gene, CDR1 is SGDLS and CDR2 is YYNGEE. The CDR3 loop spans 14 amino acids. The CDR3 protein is CASNWGADTGELFF. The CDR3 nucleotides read TGTGCCAGCAACTGGGGGGCAGACACCGGGGAGCTGTTTTTT.

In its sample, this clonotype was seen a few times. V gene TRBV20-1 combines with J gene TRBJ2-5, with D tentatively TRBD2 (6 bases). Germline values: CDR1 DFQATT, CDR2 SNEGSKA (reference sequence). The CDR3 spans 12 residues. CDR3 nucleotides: TGCTGTGTGGGGCGCGGGGAAGAGACCCAGTACTTC. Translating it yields CCVGRGEETQYF.

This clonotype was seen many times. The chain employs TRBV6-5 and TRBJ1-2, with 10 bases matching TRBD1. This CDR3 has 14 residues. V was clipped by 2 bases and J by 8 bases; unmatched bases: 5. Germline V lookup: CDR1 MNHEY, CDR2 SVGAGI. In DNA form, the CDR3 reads TGTGCCAGCAGTTACCTCGGGACAGGGGACGGCTACACCTTC. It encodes CASSYLGTGDGYTF.

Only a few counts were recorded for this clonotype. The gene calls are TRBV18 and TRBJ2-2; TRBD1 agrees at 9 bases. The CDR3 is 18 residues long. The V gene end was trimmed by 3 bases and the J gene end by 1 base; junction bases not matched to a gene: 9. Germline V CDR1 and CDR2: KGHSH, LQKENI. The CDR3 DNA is TGTGCCAGCTCACCCAATTCTCCGGGACAGGGGAACACCGGGGAGCTGTTTTTT. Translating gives CASSPNSPGQGNTGELFF.

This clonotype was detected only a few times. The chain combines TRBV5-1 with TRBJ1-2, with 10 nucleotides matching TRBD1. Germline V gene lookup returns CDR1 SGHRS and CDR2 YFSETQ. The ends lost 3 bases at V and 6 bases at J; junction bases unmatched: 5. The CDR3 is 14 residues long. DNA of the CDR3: TGCGCCAGCAGCTCGGGACAGGGGACCCATGGCTACACCTTC. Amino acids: CASSSGQGTHGYTF.

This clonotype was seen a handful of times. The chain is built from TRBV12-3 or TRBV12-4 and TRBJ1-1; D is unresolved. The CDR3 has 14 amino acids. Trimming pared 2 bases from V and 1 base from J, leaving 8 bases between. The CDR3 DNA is TGTGCCAGCAGTTTAAATTACAGGAACACTGAAGCTTTCTTT. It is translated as CASSLNYRNTEAFF.

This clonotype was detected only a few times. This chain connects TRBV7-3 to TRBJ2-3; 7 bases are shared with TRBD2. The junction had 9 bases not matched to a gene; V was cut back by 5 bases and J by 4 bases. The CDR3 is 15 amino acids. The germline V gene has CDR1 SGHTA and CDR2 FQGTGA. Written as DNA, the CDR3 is TGTGCCAGCAGCGTCATATCGGGAGGCGCAGATACGCAGTATTTT. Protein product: CASSVISGGADTQYF.

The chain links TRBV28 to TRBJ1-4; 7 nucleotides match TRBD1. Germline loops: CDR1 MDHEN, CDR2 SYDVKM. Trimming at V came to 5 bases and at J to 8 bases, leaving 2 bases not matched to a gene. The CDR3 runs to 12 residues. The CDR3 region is CASSGRGEKLFF. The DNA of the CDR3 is TGTGCCAGCAGTGGCAGGGGGGAAAAACTGTTTTTT.

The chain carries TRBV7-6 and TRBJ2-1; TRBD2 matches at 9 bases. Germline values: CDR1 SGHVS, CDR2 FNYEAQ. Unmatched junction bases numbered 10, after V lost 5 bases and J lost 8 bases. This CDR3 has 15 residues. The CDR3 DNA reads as TGTGCCAGCAGCCAAAATATAGCGGGAGAGGATGAGCAGTTCTTC. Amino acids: CASSQNIAGEDEQFF.

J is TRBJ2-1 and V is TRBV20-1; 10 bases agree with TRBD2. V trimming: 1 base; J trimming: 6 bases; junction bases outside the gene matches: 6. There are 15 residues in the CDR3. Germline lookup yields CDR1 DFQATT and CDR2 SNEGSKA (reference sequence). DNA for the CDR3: TGCAGTGCTAGAGTGCCAGCGGGAGGGATCAATGAGCAGTTCTTC. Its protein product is CSARVPAGGINEQFF.

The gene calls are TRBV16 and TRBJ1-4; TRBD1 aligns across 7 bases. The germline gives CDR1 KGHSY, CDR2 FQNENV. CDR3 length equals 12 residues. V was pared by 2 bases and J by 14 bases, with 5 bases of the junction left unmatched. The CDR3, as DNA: TGTGCCAGCAGCCAAGACAGGGCGAGGCTGTTTTTT. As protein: CASSQDRARLFF.

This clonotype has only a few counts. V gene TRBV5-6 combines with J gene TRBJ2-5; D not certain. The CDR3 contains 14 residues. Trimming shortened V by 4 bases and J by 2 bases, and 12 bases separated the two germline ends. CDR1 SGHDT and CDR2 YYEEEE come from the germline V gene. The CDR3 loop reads CASSPPSVQETQYF. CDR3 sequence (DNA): TGTGCCAGCAGCCCCCCGTCCGTTCAAGAGACCCAGTACTTC.

CDR3 DNA sequence: TGTGCCAGCAGCCAACCGGGACGCACGATACTGTTTTTT. Its translation is CASSQPGRTILFF. This chain connects TRBV3-1 to TRBJ1-4, with a weak D call TRBD1 (5 bases). Trimming removed 2 bases from V and 13 bases from J, with 14 bases in between. Germline CDR1 reads LGHDT; CDR2 reads YNNKEL (reference sequence). This CDR3 comprises 13 residues.

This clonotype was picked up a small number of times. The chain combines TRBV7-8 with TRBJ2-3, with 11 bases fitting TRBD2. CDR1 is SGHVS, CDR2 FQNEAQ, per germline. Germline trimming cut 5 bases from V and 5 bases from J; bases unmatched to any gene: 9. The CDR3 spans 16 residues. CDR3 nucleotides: TGTGCCAGCAGCCGCTGGGGGACTAGCGGTCTAGATACGCAGTATTTT. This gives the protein CASSRWGTSGLDTQYF. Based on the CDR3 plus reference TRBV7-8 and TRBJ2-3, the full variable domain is GAGVSQSPRYKVAKRGQDVALRCDPISGHVSLFWYQQALGQGPEFLTYFQNEAQLDKSGLPSDRFFAERPEGSVSTLKIQRTQQEDSAVYLCASSRWGTSGLDTQYFGPGTRLTVL.

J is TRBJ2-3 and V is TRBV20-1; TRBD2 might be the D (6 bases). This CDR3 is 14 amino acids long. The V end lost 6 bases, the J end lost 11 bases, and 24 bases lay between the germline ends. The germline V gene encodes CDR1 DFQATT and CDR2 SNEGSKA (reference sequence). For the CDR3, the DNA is TGCAGTGCCACTTCGGGAGTTCGGGGGAATGAGCAGTATTTT. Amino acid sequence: CSATSGVRGNEQYF.

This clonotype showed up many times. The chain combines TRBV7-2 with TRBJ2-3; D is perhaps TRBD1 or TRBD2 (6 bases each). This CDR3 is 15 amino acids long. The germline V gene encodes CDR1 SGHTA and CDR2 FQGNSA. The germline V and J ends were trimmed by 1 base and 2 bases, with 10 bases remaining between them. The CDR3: CASSLDGGPTDTQYF. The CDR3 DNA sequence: TGTGCCAGCAGCTTAGATGGGGGGCCCACAGATACGCAGTATTTT.